What follows are 30 T cell receptor beta chains derived from one specimen sequenced in a study of blood T cell repertoires in COVID-19. The assay was immunoSEQ multiplex PCR, and TCRdb's table has in-frame clones only and misses some. Among around 140,000 clones listed, approximately 88% were seen once. Material: peripheral blood. The source of these receptors is a human donor in a cohort sampled during active COVID-19.

This clone was observed many times. CDR3 DNA sequence: TGTGCCAGCAGTGAAACAGGAGGAAACACCATATATTTT. Protein: CASSETGGNTIYF. The chain joins TRBV2 to TRBJ1-3; possible D gene TRBD1, 5 bases. The germline V gene has CDR1 SNHLY and CDR2 FYNNEI. The CDR3 sequence is 13 residues long. Deletions cut 2 bases from V and 4 bases from J, with 6 bases between. The variable domain in full, with the rest retrieved from reference TRBV2 and TRBJ1-3, is EPEVTQTPSHQVTQMGQEVILRCVPISNHLYFYWYRQILGQKVEFLVSFYNNEISEKSEIFDDQFSVERPDGSNFTLKIRSTKLEDSAMYFCASSETGGNTIYFGEGSWLTVV.

The chain employs TRBV5-1 and TRBJ2-5, with D possibly matching TRBD1 (6 bases). V lost 0 bases, J lost 1 base, and 19 bases lay in between. CDR1 SGHRS and CDR2 YFSETQ come from the germline V gene. The CDR3 has 18 amino acids. CDR3 coding DNA: TGCGCCAGCAGCTTGGTTAGCAGGGGACCCGAGCCCCAAGAGACCCAGTACTTC. Protein product: CASSLVSRGPEPQETQYF.

The rearrangement joins TRBV25-1 to TRBJ2-2; 9 nucleotides match TRBD2. V lost 7 bases, J lost 0 bases, and 6 bases stayed unmatched. The CDR3 spans 16 residues. Germline values: CDR1 MGHDK, CDR2 SYGVNS. In DNA, the CDR3 is TGTGCCAGCAATGGGGCTAGCGGGACGAACACCGGGGAGCTGTTTTTT. Amino acids: CASNGASGTNTGELFF. Complete variable domain (other parts from reference TRBV25-1 and TRBJ2-2): EADIYQTPRYLVIGTGKKITLECSQTMGHDKMYWYQQDPGMELHLIHYSYGVNSTEKGDLSSESTVSRIRTEHFPLTLESARPSHTSQYLCASNGASGTNTGELFFGEGSRLTVL.

The chain combines TRBV6-5 with TRBJ1-5; D gene ambiguous. CDR1 and CDR2 (germline): MNHEY, SVGAGI. CDR3 length: 13 residues. With 8 bases removed from V and 8 bases from J, the gap between germline ends came to 16 bases. The CDR3, as DNA: TGTGCCAGCCATACGTCAAAGAGGGAGCCCCAGCATTTT. This encodes CASHTSKREPQHF.

This rearrangement joins TRBV2 to TRBJ1-6, with D uncertain. This CDR3 spans 15 amino acids. The germline gives CDR1 SNHLY, CDR2 FYNNEI. V was shortened by 4 bases and J by 7 bases, with 14 bases between the two germline ends. The CDR3 bases are TGTGCCAGCAGTGGGGGATCGGGGAGAAATTCACCCCTCCACTTT. It specifies CASSGGSGRNSPLHF.

DNA of the CDR3: TGTGCCAGCAGCCTCCAAGCAGGGGGAGCGAACACCGGGGAGCTGTTTTTT. This sequence encodes CASSLQAGGANTGELFF. This rearrangement joins TRBV7-8 to TRBJ2-2, with 7 bases that match TRBD1. The CDR3 contains 17 residues. V was pared by 5 bases and J by 0 bases, with 9 bases of the junction left unmatched. Germline V gene sequence: CDR1 SGHVS, CDR2 FQNEAQ.

The chain recombines TRBV7-3 with TRBJ2-5; 8 bases are a match to TRBD2. This CDR3 is 15 amino acids long. Germline trimming cut 6 bases from V and 4 bases from J; bases unmatched to any gene: 10. Germline CDR1 is SGHTA and CDR2 is FQGTGA. The CDR3: CASRRGDGRGETQYF. The DNA of the CDR3 is TGTGCCAGCAGACGAGGGGACGGGAGGGGAGAGACCCAGTACTTC.

This chain connects TRBV15 to TRBJ2-2; D may be TRBD2 (5 bases). The CDR3 covers 13 residues. CDR1 is LNHNV, CDR2 YYDKDF, per germline (reference sequence). The germline V and J ends were trimmed by 5 bases and 7 bases, with 11 bases remaining between them. Written as DNA, the CDR3 is TGTGCCACCAGCCGTGGGAGCGGCGGGGAGCTGTTTTTT. This encodes CATSRGSGGELFF.

The gene calls are TRBV5-1 and TRBJ2-1; TRBD2 is a possible D gene (5 bases). Trimming took off 0 bases at V and 6 bases at J, with 13 bases between the two ends. CDR3 length: 15 amino acids. Germline V gene sequence: CDR1 SGHRS, CDR2 YFSETQ. DNA of the CDR3: TGCGCCAGCAGCTTGGACTTTTCTGAGGGCAATGAGCAGTTCTTC. The encoded protein is CASSLDFSEGNEQFF.

The chain combines TRBV29-1 with TRBJ2-3, with 9 positions matching TRBD1. CDR1 and CDR2 from the germline V gene are SQVTM and ANQGSEA. J was trimmed by 4 bases and V by 5 bases; bases with no gene match: 4. CDR3 length: 13 residues. The CDR3 DNA reads as TGCAGCGTTTCCCGGACAGGGGCAGATACGCAGTATTTT. Its translation is CSVSRTGADTQYF.

The chain recombines TRBV5-4 with TRBJ2-1, with 11 nucleotides matching TRBD2. The CDR3 contains 15 residues. Looked up from germline, CDR1 is SGHNT and CDR2 is YYREEE (reference sequence). V dropped 8 bases and J dropped 5; count of bases not matched to a gene: 9. The CDR3 sequence is CASNIGTSGNNEQFF. In DNA, the CDR3 is TGTGCCAGTAATATCGGGACTAGCGGTAACAATGAGCAGTTCTTC.

The V and J genes are TRBV6-5 and TRBJ2-7, with 11 bases aligning to TRBD1. J lost 4 bases, V lost 6 bases, and 5 bases had no gene match. Looked up from germline, CDR1 is MNHEY and CDR2 is SVGAGI. This CDR3 is 14 amino acids long. The CDR3 reads CASRRTGGLYEQYV. The CDR3 DNA sequence: TGTGCCAGCAGGAGGACAGGGGGCTTATACGAGCAGTACGTC.

J is TRBJ2-3 and V is TRBV30, with D possibly TRBD2 on 5 matching bases. Trimming shortened V by 3 bases and J by 1 base, and 14 bases separated the two germline ends. The CDR3 has 15 residues. Germline CDR1 reads GTSNPN; CDR2 reads SVGIG (reference sequence). The CDR3 protein is CAWRGGLYGTDTQYF. In DNA form, the CDR3 reads TGTGCCTGGAGAGGAGGTCTATACGGCACAGATACGCAGTATTTT.

The CDR3 region has the DNA TGTGCCAGCAGCTTAATGGGGACAGAAACCTATGGCTACACCTTC. This codes for CASSLMGTETYGYTF. V is TRBV5-6 and J is TRBJ1-2, with 7 nucleotides matching TRBD1. V lost 2 bases and J lost 4; bases outside the gene matches: 8. Germline-derived CDR1 and CDR2 are SGHDT and YYEEEE. This CDR3 region has 15 residues.

The V call is TRBV7-2, the J call TRBJ2-5, with 7 bases matching TRBD2. Trimming took 2 bases from V and 4 from J; bases not matched to a gene: 1. The V gene's germline CDR1 is SGHTA and CDR2 FQGNSA. This CDR3 region has 13 residues. The CDR3 here is CASSLIAGETQYF. The CDR3 coding sequence is TGTGCCAGCAGCTTAATAGCGGGAGAGACCCAGTACTTC.

The chain couples TRBV4-1 to TRBJ2-3; tentative D call: TRBD1 (6 bases). This CDR3 has 17 residues. V was trimmed by 7 bases and J by 0 bases, leaving 20 bases between them. Germline lookup yields CDR1 MGHRA and CDR2 YSYEKL. This CDR3 is CASNRQGSGTSTDTQYF. The CDR3 DNA follows: TGCGCCAGCAATCGGCAGGGGAGCGGAACTAGCACAGATACGCAGTATTTT.

The V and J genes are TRBV5-1 and TRBJ2-1, with D hard to call. V was trimmed by 0 bases and J by 6 bases, leaving 13 bases between them. CDR1 is SGHRS and CDR2 is YFSETQ in the germline V gene. There are 15 residues in the CDR3. The CDR3 DNA reads TGCGCCAGCAGCTTGGAAGCTCTTGTTCCCAATGAGCAGTTCTTC. Protein: CASSLEALVPNEQFF.

The chain has TRBV6-1 and TRBJ1-2; D is unclear. V shed 1 base and J shed 4 bases, with 10 bases lying between them. Germline V lookup: CDR1 MNHNS, CDR2 SASEGT. CDR3 length: 14 residues. CDR3 nucleotide sequence: TGTGCCAGCAGTGAAGACAGTTGGTCCTATGGCTACACCTTC. It yields the protein CASSEDSWSYGYTF.

The chain employs TRBV3-1 (or the pseudogene TRBV3-2) and TRBJ1-1, with 9 bases matching TRBD1. The length of the CDR3 is 17 residues. The ends lost 1 base at V and 3 bases at J; junction bases unmatched: 9. CDR1 and CDR2 (germline): LGHDT, YNNKEL (reference sequence). This CDR3 reads CASSQAYRGRRDTEAFF. For the CDR3, the DNA is TGTGCCAGCAGCCAAGCTTACAGGGGGCGGAGGGACACTGAAGCTTTCTTT.

The chain joins TRBV6-5 to TRBJ2-1; TRBD2 aligns across 10 bases. J was trimmed by 1 base and V by 6 bases; bases with no gene match: 0. Looked up from germline, CDR1 is MNHEY and CDR2 is SVGAGI. The CDR3 covers 14 residues. CDR3 coding DNA: TGTGCCAGCAGACTAGCGGGATCCTACAATGAGCAGTTCTTC. Protein product: CASRLAGSYNEQFF.

V and J are TRBV2 and TRBJ2-1, with D maybe TRBD1 (5 bases). This CDR3 is 14 amino acids long. Germline V lookup: CDR1 SNHLY, CDR2 FYNNEI. V dropped 6 bases and J dropped 1 base, with 10 bases sitting between them. The CDR3: CASSDRPSYNEQFF. The CDR3 DNA follows: TGTGCCAGCAGCGACAGACCTTCCTACAATGAGCAGTTCTTC.

In this sample, this clone turned up once. The chain carries TRBV3-1 (or the pseudogene TRBV3-2) and TRBJ1-5, with D possibly TRBD1 on 5 matching bases. Per germline, CDR1 LGHDT and CDR2 YNNKEL (reference sequence). The CDR3 totals 13 residues. V lost 3 bases to trimming and J lost 6 bases, with 9 bases between them. The CDR3 sequence is CASSQGPGQPQHF. CDR3 bases: TGTGCCAGCAGCCAGGGGCCGGGTCAGCCCCAGCATTTT.

The V gene is TRBV6-5, the J gene TRBJ1-5; the D gene is possibly TRBD1 (5 bases). The V gene lost 7 bases and the J gene lost 7 bases, with 17 bases spanning the gap. This CDR3 is built from 14 residues. In germline, CDR1 is MNHEY, CDR2 SVGAGI. The DNA of the CDR3 is TGTGCCAGCAAATTAGGGGCAGGTCGGCAGCCCCAGCATTTT. Its translation is CASKLGAGRQPQHF.

The CDR3 region has the DNA TGCGCCAGCTCGGCGGGGGGACGGTTGGACGAGCAGTACTTC. It yields the protein CASSAGGRLDEQYF. The chain is built from TRBV5-1 and TRBJ2-7; TRBD2 aligns across 8 bases. The CDR3 loop spans 14 amino acids. Germline CDR1 reads SGHRS; CDR2 reads YFSETQ. After removal of 7 bases from V and 5 bases from J, the junction contained 11 bases not matched to a gene.

V usage is TRBV28 and J usage is TRBJ1-1, with D unresolved. CDR1 MDHEN and CDR2 SYDVKM come from the germline V gene. The CDR3 length is 15 residues. Trimming stripped 6 bases from V and 3 bases from J, with 17 bases between. The CDR3 nucleotides are TGTGCCAGCAGAACTCCCCAAGCAATTGACACTGAAGCTTTCTTT. Its protein product is CASRTPQAIDTEAFF. The full variable domain, with the rest looked up from reference TRBV28 and TRBJ1-1, is DVKVTQSSRYLVKRTGEKVFLECVQDMDHENMFWYRQDPGLGLRLIYFSYDVKMKEKGDIPEGYSVSREKKERFSLILESASTNQTSMYLCASRTPQAIDTEAFFGQGTRLTVV.

The rearrangement joins TRBV5-8 to TRBJ2-1, with 10 nucleotides matching TRBD1. This CDR3 has 17 amino acids. Germline V lookup: CDR1 SGHTS, CDR2 YDEGEE. Trimming removed 4 bases from V and 3 bases from J; junction bases left unmatched: 10. The CDR3 region is CASSLTRQGAVYNEQFF. The CDR3 region has the DNA TGTGCCAGCAGCCTAACTCGACAGGGGGCGGTCTACAATGAGCAGTTCTTC. The full variable domain, its missing parts supplied by reference TRBV5-8 and TRBJ2-1, is EAGVTQSPTHLIKTRGQQATLRCSPISGHTSVYWYQQALGLGLQFLLWYDEGEERNRGNFPPRFSGRQFPNYSSELNVNALELEDSALYLCASSLTRQGAVYNEQFFGPGTRLTVL.

The gene calls are TRBV19 and TRBJ1-1; D might be TRBD1 (5 bases). V was trimmed by 1 base and J by 5 bases, leaving 11 bases between them. The germline V gene has CDR1 LNHDA and CDR2 SQIVND (reference sequence). CDR3 size: 14 residues. This CDR3 reads CASSIGLTETEAFF. In DNA form, the CDR3 reads TGTGCCAGTAGTATAGGGCTGACAGAGACTGAAGCTTTCTTT.

The CDR3 sequence: CASSTRQGAGYGYTF. For the CDR3, the DNA is TGTGCCAGTAGTACCCGACAGGGGGCAGGTTATGGCTACACCTTC. The chain is built from TRBV19 and TRBJ1-2, with 10 positions matching TRBD1. Germline trimming cut 4 bases from V and 5 bases from J; bases unmatched to any gene: 7. The germline gives CDR1 LNHDA, CDR2 SQIVND (reference sequence). The CDR3 has 15 residues. The full variable domain, its missing parts supplied by reference TRBV19 and TRBJ1-2, is DGGITQSPKYLFRKEGQNVTLSCEQNLNHDAMYWYRQDPGQGLRLIYYSQIVNDFQKGDIAEGYSVSREKKESFPLTVTSAQKNPTAFYLCASSTRQGAGYGYTFGSGTRLTVV.

V gene TRBV20-1 combines with J gene TRBJ2-3; no definite D call. The V gene lost 3 bases and the J gene lost 0 bases, with 10 bases spanning the gap. This CDR3 comprises 14 residues. Germline V lookup: CDR1 DFQATT, CDR2 SNEGSKA (reference sequence). CDR3 sequence (DNA): TGCAGTGCTAGTATTACTTTGAGCACAGATACGCAGTATTTT. The encoded protein is CSASITLSTDTQYF.

This clone is a singleton in its sample. The CDR3 here is CASRDRYQETQYF. The CDR3 DNA sequence: TGTGCCAGCCGCGACAGATACCAAGAGACCCAGTACTTC. V and J are TRBV21-1 and TRBJ2-5; TRBD1, the table's D call, was not compared with the DNA. TRBV21-1 is a documented pseudogene. The CDR3 extends over 13 amino acids.